This record concerns one TCR beta chain sequence. Its specificity is unknown. The sample belongs to a study of cytomegalovirus exposure and HLA in healthy donors. Study-wide context: Falling in the Caucasian-associated ancestry cluster were 65% to 90% of around 370 genotyped donors. Study outcomes and limitations: As confirmed in vitro, a few CMV-associated chains were specific for CMV antigens. TCR beta V- and J-gene trimming, according to a later analysis, was linked to a missense DCLRE1C variant. The study assumed roughly uniform donor sequencing depth for presence/absence analyses.

The PCR had 60 Vbeta and 13 Jbeta primers. Data came from immunoSEQ multiplex PCR; TCRdb stores just in-frame clones and leaves some out. The sample totals around 150,000 clones. CDR3 size: 11 residues. With 4 bases clipped from V and 7 bases from J, the junction kept 3 bases outside the gene matches. Per the germline V gene, CDR1 is DFQATT and CDR2 is SNEGSKA (reference sequence). This TCR was sampled from a middle-aged man in good health and CMV-seronegative. Sequencing was carried out using PBMCs. The gene calls are TRBV20-1 and TRBJ2-7; 8 nucleotides line up with TRBD1. CDR3 sequence (DNA): TGCAGTGCTACGACAGGGGAAGAGCAGTACTTC. It yields the protein CSATTGEEQYF.